Each of the 21 T cell receptor beta chains below was sequenced from the same sample in a study of control samples from healthy donors and cancer patients. Generated by immunoSEQ multiplex PCR, the TCRdb table keeps only in-frame clones and is missing some. The repertoire holds some 200,000 clones, roughly nine tenths seen once, with less than 1.6% in the top ten. Material for sequencing was blood. The receptors were sampled from a woman in her thirties in good health.

This clone showed up just once. This chain links TRBV19 with TRBJ2-1, with TRBD2 matching 8 bases. CDR1 is LNHDA, CDR2 SQIVND, per germline (reference sequence). V lost 4 bases, J lost 7 bases, and 0 bases stayed unmatched. The CDR3 covers 12 residues. The CDR3 DNA is TGTGCCAGTAGTAGCGGGAGGAATGAGCAGTTCTTC. This sequence encodes CASSSGRNEQFF.

Turning to this clone: Distinct nucleotide sequences in the sample also encode this CDR3. The chain joins TRBV3-1 (or the pseudogene TRBV3-2) to TRBJ1-2, with D hard to call. V lost 1 base to trimming and J lost 4 bases, with 4 bases between them. Per germline, CDR1 LGHDT and CDR2 YNNKEL (reference sequence). This CDR3 has 12 residues. This CDR3 is CASSQVGYGYTF. In DNA form, the CDR3 reads TGTGCCAGCAGCCAAGTGGGCTATGGCTACACCTTC.

This clone was recorded only once. The chain has TRBV6-2 or TRBV6-3 and TRBJ2-5, with TRBD2 matching 7 bases. There are 13 residues in the CDR3. J gave up 5 bases and V 2 bases, and 2 bases lay outside the gene matches. Germline CDR1 is MNHEY and CDR2 is SVGEGT. This chain's CDR3 is CASSYREVETQYF. In DNA form, the CDR3 reads TGTGCCAGCAGTTACCGGGAGGTGGAGACCCAGTACTTC.

This chain connects TRBV7-9 to TRBJ2-7; a weak D match, TRBD1 (5 bases). There are 14 residues in the CDR3. Per germline, CDR1 SEHNR and CDR2 FQNEAQ (reference sequence). Trimming left V 1 base short and J 4 bases short, with 11 bases between. The CDR3 reads CASSLGSGLYEQYF. CDR3 DNA: TGTGCCAGCAGCTTAGGGTCAGGGTTGTACGAGCAGTACTTC.

The rearrangement joins TRBV5-1 to TRBJ2-5, with 9 bases aligning to TRBD1. This CDR3 is built from 16 residues. CDR1 and CDR2 from the germline V gene are SGHRS and YFSETQ. V gave up 4 bases and J gave up 3 bases; unmatched junction bases: 10. The CDR3 nucleotides read TGCGCCAGCAGCACCGGGACAGGGTTCGGGGAAGAGACCCAGTACTTC. This codes for CASSTGTGFGEETQYF. Complete variable domain (other parts from reference TRBV5-1 and TRBJ2-5): KAGVTQTPRYLIKTRGQQVTLSCSPISGHRSVSWYQQTPGQGLQFLFEYFSETQRNKGNFPGRFSGRQFSNSRSEMNVSTLELGDSALYLCASSTGTGFGEETQYFGPGTRLLVL.

This chain connects TRBV29-1 to TRBJ2-7, with D tentatively TRBD1 or TRBD2 (5 bases each). CDR1 and CDR2 from the germline V gene are SQVTM and ANQGSEA. The CDR3 consists of 12 residues. V was pared by 2 bases and J by 2 bases, with 7 bases between. CDR3 in amino acids: CSVELGAYEQYF. Written as DNA, the CDR3 is TGCAGCGTTGAACTGGGGGCCTACGAGCAGTACTTC.

The chain links TRBV27 to TRBJ1-5, with TRBD1 matching over 7 bases. The CDR3 is made up of 15 amino acids. Germline values: CDR1 MNHEY, CDR2 SMNVEV (reference sequence). Trimming at V came to 6 bases and at J to 4 bases, leaving 9 bases not matched to a gene. In nucleotides, the CDR3 is TGTGCCAGCAGGAACAACGACAGGGTTAATCAGCCCCAGCATTTT. As protein: CASRNNDRVNQPQHF.

A few counts support this clone. The chain couples TRBV6-2 or TRBV6-3 to TRBJ1-2; D uncertain. V shed 2 bases and J shed 0 bases, with 4 bases lying between them. The CDR3 consists of 13 residues. Germline CDR1 MNHEY, CDR2 SVGEGT. The CDR3 here is CASSYAPNYGYTF. In nucleotides, the CDR3 is TGTGCCAGCAGTTACGCACCTAACTATGGCTACACCTTC.

This clone appeared once. The chain joins TRBV5-1 to TRBJ2-5, with D possibly matching TRBD1 (6 bases). The ends were cut back, 4 bases at V and 2 bases at J, with 18 bases in the middle. The CDR3 has 16 residues. Germline CDR1 reads SGHRS; CDR2 reads YFSETQ. This CDR3 reads CASSPNTGSRQETQYF. CDR3 coding DNA: TGCGCCAGCAGCCCAAACACAGGGTCTCGGCAAGAGACCCAGTACTTC.

V gene TRBV7-2 combines with J gene TRBJ1-5; 10 nucleotides line up with TRBD1. Trimming cost V 6 bases and J 1 base; bases outside gene matches: 6. CDR3 size: 16 residues. CDR1 is SGHTA and CDR2 is FQGNSA in the germline V gene. CDR3 amino acids: CASSWDRGGSNQPQHF. CDR3 nucleotides: TGTGCCAGCAGTTGGGACAGGGGTGGGAGCAATCAGCCCCAGCATTTT.

The CDR3, as DNA: TGTGCCAGCAGCCAAGGAAAAGGGGCCTATGGCTACACCTTC. Translating it yields CASSQGKGAYGYTF. The chain is built from TRBV4-2 and TRBJ1-2, with D possibly being TRBD1 (5 bases). V lost 1 base and J 4 bases, leaving 10 bases between the germline ends. From germline, CDR1 is LGHNA and CDR2 YNFKEQ. The length of the CDR3 is 14 residues.

The V and J genes are TRBV29-1 and TRBJ2-1; 9 bases align to TRBD2. Trimming removed 4 bases from V and 10 bases from J; junction bases left unmatched: 2. This CDR3 has 11 residues. Germline lookup yields CDR1 SQVTM and CDR2 ANQGSEA. CDR3: CSVASGREQFF. The CDR3 DNA reads as TGCAGCGTTGCGAGCGGGAGGGAGCAGTTCTTC.

J is TRBJ2-3 and V is TRBV10-3, with no clear D. The germline V and J ends were trimmed by 2 bases and 0 bases, with 0 bases remaining between them. The germline V gene has CDR1 ENHRY and CDR2 SYGVKD. CDR3 length: 12 amino acids. CDR3 in amino acids: CAISESTDTQYF. DNA of the CDR3: TGTGCCATCAGTGAGAGCACAGATACGCAGTATTTT.

The rearrangement joins TRBV4-2 to TRBJ1-5; 8 bases agree with TRBD1. The CDR3 is 16 residues long. With 1 base clipped from V and 3 bases from J, the junction kept 5 bases outside the gene matches. Looked up from germline, CDR1 is LGHNA and CDR2 is YNFKEQ. CDR3 residues: CASSQGHQGANQPQHF. Here the CDR3 DNA reads TGTGCCAGCAGCCAAGGGCATCAGGGGGCCAATCAGCCCCAGCATTTT.

As concerns this clone: A read error may produce the germline difference seen at one junction end. The chain combines TRBV7-7 with TRBJ2-1; D is perhaps TRBD2 (7 bases). CDR3 length equals 15 residues. From germline, CDR1 is SSHAT and CDR2 FNYEAQ (reference sequence). The CDR3 sequence is CASSLGGGGVNEQFF. The CDR3 region has the DNA TGTGCTAGCAGCTTAGGTGGGGGGGGCGTCAATGAGCAGTTCTTC.

V and J are TRBV19 and TRBJ2-7, with TRBD1 identical over 7 bases. Germline CDR1 is LNHDA and CDR2 is SQIVND (reference sequence). Trimming at V came to 3 bases and at J to 2 bases, leaving 4 bases not matched to a gene. This CDR3 has 14 amino acids. CDR3 in amino acids: CASSMGTVPYEQYF. The CDR3 coding sequence is TGTGCCAGTAGTATGGGGACAGTACCCTACGAGCAGTACTTC.

This chain links TRBV20-1 with TRBJ1-2; a weak D match, TRBD1 (5 bases). The CDR3 extends over 14 amino acids. Germline V gene lookup returns CDR1 DFQATT and CDR2 SNEGSKA (reference sequence). V was shortened by 3 bases and J by 4 bases, with 15 bases between the two germline ends. CDR3: CSASSSGQGYGYTF. CDR3 in DNA: TGCAGTGCTAGTTCTAGCGGCCAGGGCTATGGCTACACCTTC.

The chain employs TRBV19 and TRBJ2-2; D possibly uses TRBD1 or TRBD2 (5 bases each). Deletions cut 7 bases from V and 5 bases from J, with 8 bases between. Germline CDR1 LNHDA, CDR2 SQIVND (reference sequence). The CDR3 has 12 residues. The CDR3 DNA is TGTGCCAGTATGAGGGGTACCGGGGAGCTGTTTTTT. Translated: CASMRGTGELFF.

V and J are TRBV2 and TRBJ2-2; possible D gene TRBD1, 5 bases. The CDR3 spans 13 residues. Germline V gene sequence: CDR1 SNHLY, CDR2 FYNNEI. With 5 bases removed from V and 4 bases from J, the gap between germline ends came to 8 bases. Written as DNA, the CDR3 is TGTGCCAGCAGTTCCCAGGGCACCGGGGAGCTGTTTTTT. Encoded protein: CASSSQGTGELFF.

The rearrangement links TRBV6-1 to TRBJ2-7, with 10 bases identical to TRBD1. CDR3 length: 15 amino acids. CDR1 MNHNS and CDR2 SASEGT come from the germline V gene. V lost 2 bases and J lost 2; bases outside the gene matches: 3. CDR3 loop: CASSERGTGAYEQYF. The CDR3 bases are TGTGCCAGCAGTGAAAGGGGGACAGGGGCCTACGAGCAGTACTTC.

The J gene is TRBJ2-1, the V gene TRBV20-1; unclear D gene. Germline CDR1 DFQATT, CDR2 SNEGSKA (reference sequence). The CDR3 length is 11 residues. With 2 bases removed from V and 4 bases from J, the gap between germline ends came to 3 bases. CDR3 sequence reads: CSARLYNEQFF. In DNA form, the CDR3 reads TGCAGTGCTAGATTGTACAATGAGCAGTTCTTC.